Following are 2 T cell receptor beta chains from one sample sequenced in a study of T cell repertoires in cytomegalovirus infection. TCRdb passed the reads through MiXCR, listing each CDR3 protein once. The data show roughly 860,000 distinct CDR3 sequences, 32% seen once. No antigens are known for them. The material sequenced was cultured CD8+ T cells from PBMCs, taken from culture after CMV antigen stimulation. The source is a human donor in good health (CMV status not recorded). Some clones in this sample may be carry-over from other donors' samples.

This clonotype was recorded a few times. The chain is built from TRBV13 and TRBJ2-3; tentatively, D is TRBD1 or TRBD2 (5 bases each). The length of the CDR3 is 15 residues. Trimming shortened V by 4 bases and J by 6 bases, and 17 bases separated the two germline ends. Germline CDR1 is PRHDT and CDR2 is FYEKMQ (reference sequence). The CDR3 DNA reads TGTGCCAGCAGCTACCGGGACCAGGAGAGGGATACGCAGTATTTT. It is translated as CASSYRDQERDTQYF.

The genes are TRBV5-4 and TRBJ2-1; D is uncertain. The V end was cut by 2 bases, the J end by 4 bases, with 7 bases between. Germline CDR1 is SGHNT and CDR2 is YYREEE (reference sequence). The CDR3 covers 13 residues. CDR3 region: CASSFYPYNEQFF. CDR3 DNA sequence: TGTGCCAGCAGCTTCTACCCATACAATGAGCAGTTCTTC.